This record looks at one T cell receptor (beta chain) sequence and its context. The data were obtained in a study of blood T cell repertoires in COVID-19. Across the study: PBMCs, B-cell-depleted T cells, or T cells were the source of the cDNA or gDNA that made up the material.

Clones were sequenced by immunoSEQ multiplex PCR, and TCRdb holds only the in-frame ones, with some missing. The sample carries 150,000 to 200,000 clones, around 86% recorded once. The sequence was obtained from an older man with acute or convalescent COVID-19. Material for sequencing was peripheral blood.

CDR3 sequence: CSVEDQTGNGYTF. Here the CDR3 DNA reads TGCAGCGTTGAAGACCAAACAGGGAACGGCTACACCTTC. This chain links TRBV29-1 with TRBJ1-2; possible D gene TRBD1, 6 bases. Trimming cost V 0 bases and J 8 bases, with 13 bases left between them. Germline CDR1 reads SQVTM; CDR2 reads ANQGSEA. The CDR3 is 13 amino acids.